The clone carrying this T cell receptor (beta chain) was seen once. Its antigen is currently unknown. The V and J ends lost 4 bases and 10 bases, in that order; junction bases with no gene match: 12. The germline V gene has CDR1 LGHNA and CDR2 YSLEER. CDR3 length: 15 amino acids. This entry belongs to a study of graft-versus-host responses after intestinal transplantation. Assay: immunoSEQ multiplex PCR; the TCRdb copy retains only in-frame clones and omits some. Of some 85,000 clones listed, roughly 92% are singletons. The sample here was unstimulated CD8+ T cells sorted from spleen or lymph node cells, taken before transplant. The receptor comes from a human donor who was the organ donor for an intestinal transplant. The chain has TRBV4-3 and TRBJ2-1; 8 bases are shared with TRBD2. CDR3 amino acids: CASSPGGAFTSEQFF. The CDR3 DNA sequence: TGCGCCAGCAGCCCCGGGGGGGCCTTTACCAGCGAGCAGTTCTTC.